These T cell receptor beta chains were read from a single sample in a study of shared clonotypes between healthy human individuals. Sequencing was performed with immunoSEQ multiplex PCR; in TCRdb, only in-frame clones are kept and a portion is missing. The sample consists of about 2.3 million clones, 85% to 95% of them appearing once. Source material: naive CD4+ T cells from PBMCs. The receptor source for this set is a man aged 18 to 30 in good health. Some clones in this sample may be carry-over from other donors' samples. Each CDR3 is given with its conserved first and last residue. Each record gives: D gene, CDR3 length, clone size, J gene, V gene, CDR3 protein, CDR3 DNA. A D gene is named only where the DNA matches it firmly. Not all rows give a size; the values are once, few, many and, for expanded clones, a class.

D: -
length: 15
size: -
J: TRBJ2-2
V: TRBV6-1
CDR3: CASSGRGVDTGELFF
DNA: TGTGCCAGCAGTGGAAGGGGGGTGGACACCGGGGAGCTGTTTTTT

D: -
length: 13
size: -
J: TRBJ1-5
V: TRBV4-1
CDR3: CASSQDPNQPQHF
DNA: TGCGCCAGCAGCCAAGATCCTAATCAGCCCCAGCATTTT

D: -
length: 13
size: -
J: TRBJ2-1
V: TRBV27
CDR3: CASRGRLYNEQFF
DNA: TGTGCCAGCAGGGGGCGACTGTACAATGAGCAGTTCTTC

D: TRBD2
length: 14
size: once
J: TRBJ2-1
V: TRBV6-5
CDR3: CASAAGLAGDEQFF
DNA: TGTGCCAGCGCTGCCGGACTAGCGGGAGATGAGCAGTTCTTC

D: TRBD2
length: 16
size: -
J: TRBJ2-1
V: TRBV7-9
CDR3: CASSFRTSGSYNEQFF
DNA: TGTGCCAGCAGCTTTAGGACTAGCGGGAGCTACAATGAGCAGTTCTTC

D: -
length: 12
size: -
J: TRBJ2-5
V: TRBV7-3
CDR3: CASSSSMGTQYF
DNA: TGTGCCAGCAGCTCTAGCATGGGGACCCAGTACTTC

D: -
length: 12
size: -
J: TRBJ2-5
V: TRBV10-3
CDR3: CAISESGETQYF
DNA: TGTGCCATCAGTGAGTCAGGAGAGACCCAGTACTTC

D: -
length: 13
size: -
J: TRBJ2-2
V: TRBV29-1
CDR3: CSVDASGLGELFF
DNA: TGCAGCGTTGACGCGTCGGGTCTCGGGGAGCTGTTTTTT

D: TRBD2
length: 17
size: -
J: TRBJ2-1
V: TRBV7-8
CDR3: CASSHLSGLAGVNEQFF
DNA: TGTGCCAGCAGCCATCTGTCTGGGCTAGCGGGAGTCAATGAGCAGTTCTTC

D: TRBD1
length: 16
size: -
J: TRBJ1-6
V: TRBV9
CDR3: CASSGLGQGNNSPLHF
DNA: TGTGCCAGCAGCGGACTCGGACAGGGTAATAATTCACCCCTCCACTTT

D: -
length: 14
size: -
J: TRBJ2-7
V: TRBV27
CDR3: CASSFRGTSYEQYF
DNA: TGTGCCAGCTCATTCCGGGGGACGTCCTACGAGCAGTACTTC

D: TRBD2
length: 14
size: -
J: TRBJ2-7
V: TRBV5-6
CDR3: CASSPGLADYEQYF
DNA: TGTGCCAGCAGCCCGGGACTAGCGGACTACGAGCAGTACTTC

D: -
length: 12
size: -
J: TRBJ2-7
V: TRBV2
CDR3: CASRRGYYEQYF
DNA: TGTGCCAGCAGGAGGGGTTACTACGAGCAGTACTTC

D: TRBD1
length: 16
size: -
J: TRBJ2-7
V: TRBV10-3
CDR3: CAISESPGQGFYEQYF
DNA: TGTGCCATCAGTGAGTCTCCGGGACAGGGGTTCTACGAGCAGTACTTC

D: -
length: 15
size: -
J: TRBJ2-5
V: TRBV5-1
CDR3: CASSLGGGEWETQYF
DNA: TGCGCCAGCAGCTTGGGCGGGGGCGAGTGGGAGACCCAGTACTTC

D: -
length: 15
size: once
J: TRBJ2-3
V: TRBV14
CDR3: CASTSRVGAADTQYF
DNA: TGTGCCAGCACCTCCCGGGTAGGTGCCGCAGATACGCAGTATTTT

D: TRBD1
length: 16
size: -
J: TRBJ2-6
V: TRBV5-1
CDR3: CASSRTGLPGANVLTF
DNA: TGCGCCAGCAGCCGGACAGGCCTACCTGGGGCCAACGTCCTGACTTTC

D: -
length: 14
size: once
J: TRBJ1-1
V: TRBV28
CDR3: CASKPTFRGTEAFF
DNA: TGTGCCAGCAAACCGACATTCCGGGGCACTGAAGCTTTCTTT

D: -
length: 12
size: -
J: TRBJ2-7
V: TRBV12-5
CDR3: CASGWGTGEQYF
DNA: TGTGCTAGTGGCTGGGGAACAGGGGAGCAGTACTTC

D: TRBD1
length: 14
size: -
J: TRBJ2-3
V: TRBV5-1
CDR3: CASSSGGGTDTQYF
DNA: TGCGCCAGTTCGTCAGGGGGCGGTACAGATACGCAGTATTTT

D: TRBD2
length: 14
size: -
J: TRBJ2-3
V: TRBV2
CDR3: CASNEREGRDTQYF
DNA: TGTGCCAGCAATGAGCGGGAGGGCCGTGATACGCAGTATTTT

D: TRBD2
length: 15
size: -
J: TRBJ2-3
V: TRBV5-1
CDR3: CASSLGLAGTDTQYF
DNA: TGCGCCAGCAGCTTGGGATTAGCGGGAACGGATACGCAGTATTTT